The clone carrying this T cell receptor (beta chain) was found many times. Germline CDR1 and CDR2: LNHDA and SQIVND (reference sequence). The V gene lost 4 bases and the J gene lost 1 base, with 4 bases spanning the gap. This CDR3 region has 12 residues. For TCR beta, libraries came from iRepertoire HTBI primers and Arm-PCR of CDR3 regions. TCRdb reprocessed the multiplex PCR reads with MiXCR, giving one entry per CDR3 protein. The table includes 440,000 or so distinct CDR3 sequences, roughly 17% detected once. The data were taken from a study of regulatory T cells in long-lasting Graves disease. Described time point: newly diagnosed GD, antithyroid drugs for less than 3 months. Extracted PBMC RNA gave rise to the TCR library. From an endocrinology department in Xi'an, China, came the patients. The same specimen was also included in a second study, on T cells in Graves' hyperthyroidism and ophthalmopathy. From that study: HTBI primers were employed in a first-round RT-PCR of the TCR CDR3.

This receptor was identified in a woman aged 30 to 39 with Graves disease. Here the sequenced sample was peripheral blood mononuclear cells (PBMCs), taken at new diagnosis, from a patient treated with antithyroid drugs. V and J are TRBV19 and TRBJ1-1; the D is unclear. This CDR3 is CASSKKNTEAFF. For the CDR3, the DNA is TGTGCCAGTAGTAAGAAGAACACTGAAGCTTTCTTT.